This TCR beta chain was documented in a study of T cells in Graves' hyperthyroidism and ophthalmopathy. This clonotype has ten or more counts. Using RNA transcripts as the source, TCR beta CDR3 regions were amplified. HTBI primers were the set used in a first-round RT-PCR of the TCR CDR3. In TCRdb, the multiplex PCR reads were re-called with MiXCR into one record per CDR3 protein. Of almost 500,000 distinct CDR3 sequences in the sample, around a fifth were seen once. This CDR3 has 15 residues. The germline CDR1 and CDR2 sequences are MNHNS and SASEGT. Trimming shortened V by 2 bases and J by 6 bases, and 14 bases separated the two germline ends. Ophthalmopathy in the patients scored at least 3 on Clinical Activity Score and at least 4 on NOSPECS grade, lasting under 3 months. Exclusion criteria comprised uncontrolled infection, other autoimmune disease, pregnancy or lactation. Clinical symptoms, serum thyroxine, TRAb, thyroid ultrasound and orbital computed tomography informed diagnoses. Fresh peripheral blood, 10 ml, was the source of the PBMCs.

This clonotype was sampled from a woman aged 70-85 years with Graves' ophthalmopathy. The chain joins TRBV6-1 to TRBJ1-5; no clear D gene. Sequenced sample: blood. Here the CDR3 reads CASSELQFGAQPQHF. The CDR3 DNA sequence: TGTGCCAGCAGTGAACTCCAGTTCGGCGCTCAGCCCCAGCATTTT.